The subject of this entry is one T cell receptor (beta chain). Between the trimmed V and J ends, which lost 4 bases and 2 bases, there was a span of 17 bases. Germline V gene data show CDR1 as KGHSH and CDR2 as LQKENI. The CDR3 runs to 16 residues. The data were obtained in a study of blood T cell repertoires in COVID-19. Produced via immunoSEQ multiplex PCR; TCRdb's table is partial and in-frame only. The repertoire consists of under 130,000 clones, with 84% occurring once and the leading ten covering 10% to 15%. What was sequenced was peripheral blood. The chain joins TRBV18 to TRBJ1-2; D uncertain. This TCR came from a human donor in a cohort sampled during active or convalescent COVID-19. The CDR3, as DNA: TGTGCCAGCTCACTCTTACACGGGAGACACAACTATGGCTACACCTTC. It specifies CASSLLHGRHNYGYTF.